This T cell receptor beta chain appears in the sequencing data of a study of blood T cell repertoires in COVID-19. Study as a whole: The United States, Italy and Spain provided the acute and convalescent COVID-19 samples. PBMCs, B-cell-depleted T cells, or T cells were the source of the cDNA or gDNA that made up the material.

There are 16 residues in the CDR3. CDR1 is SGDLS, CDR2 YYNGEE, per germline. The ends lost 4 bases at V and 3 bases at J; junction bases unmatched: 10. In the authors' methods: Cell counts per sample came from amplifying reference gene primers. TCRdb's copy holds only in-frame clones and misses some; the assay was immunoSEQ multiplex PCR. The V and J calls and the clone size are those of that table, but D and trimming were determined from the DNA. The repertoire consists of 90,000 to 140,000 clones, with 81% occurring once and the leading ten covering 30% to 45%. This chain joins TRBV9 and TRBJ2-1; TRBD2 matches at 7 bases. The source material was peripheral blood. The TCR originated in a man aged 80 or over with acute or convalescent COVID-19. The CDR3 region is CASSPQGSGNYNEQFF. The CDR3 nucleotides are TGTGCCAGCAGCCCCCAAGGAAGCGGGAACTACAATGAGCAGTTCTTC. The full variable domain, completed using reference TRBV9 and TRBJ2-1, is DSGVTQTPKHLITATGQRVTLRCSPRSGDLSVYWYQQSLDQGLQFLIQYYNGEERAKGNILERFSAQQFPDLHSELNLSSLELGDSALYFCASSPQGSGNYNEQFFGPGTRLTVL.